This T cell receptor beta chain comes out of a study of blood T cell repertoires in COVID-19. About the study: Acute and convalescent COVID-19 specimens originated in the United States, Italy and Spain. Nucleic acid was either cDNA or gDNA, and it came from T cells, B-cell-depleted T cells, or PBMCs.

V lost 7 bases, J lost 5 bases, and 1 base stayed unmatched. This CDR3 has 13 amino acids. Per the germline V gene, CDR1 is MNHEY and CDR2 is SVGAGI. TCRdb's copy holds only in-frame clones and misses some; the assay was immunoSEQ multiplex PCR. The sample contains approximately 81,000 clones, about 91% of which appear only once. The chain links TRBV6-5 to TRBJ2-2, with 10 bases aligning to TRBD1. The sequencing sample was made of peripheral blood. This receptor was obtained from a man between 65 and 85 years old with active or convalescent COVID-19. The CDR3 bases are TGTGCCAGCAAGGACAGGGGGACCGGGGAGCTGTTTTTT. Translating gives CASKDRGTGELFF.